This entry is about one T cell receptor beta chain. Its antigen remains undetermined. The data stem from a study of diagnostic markers for celiac disease (dated by TCRdb to between 2020 and 2021). The reads were generated on an Illumina MiSeq. TCRdb reprocessed the reads, reporting each CDR3 protein sequence once and no DNA. This sample's table carries approximately 7,500 distinct CDR3 sequences. 6% to 6.5% of the sample belongs to the ten largest clones. CDR1 SGHTA and CDR2 FQGNSA are derived from the germline V gene. Counted from cysteine to phenylalanine, this CDR3 has 15 amino acids. No DNA has been recorded.

Recombination joined TRBV7-2 with TRBJ2-3; no DNA is available, so the TRBD2 call from TCRdb remains unchecked. The receptor's source is a human donor. This table probably holds off-target reads from a library built for another chain. Sequenced material: either unsorted cells or a sorted T cell fraction (not recorded which). The CDR3 region has the sequence CASSSGLAGVNTQYF.